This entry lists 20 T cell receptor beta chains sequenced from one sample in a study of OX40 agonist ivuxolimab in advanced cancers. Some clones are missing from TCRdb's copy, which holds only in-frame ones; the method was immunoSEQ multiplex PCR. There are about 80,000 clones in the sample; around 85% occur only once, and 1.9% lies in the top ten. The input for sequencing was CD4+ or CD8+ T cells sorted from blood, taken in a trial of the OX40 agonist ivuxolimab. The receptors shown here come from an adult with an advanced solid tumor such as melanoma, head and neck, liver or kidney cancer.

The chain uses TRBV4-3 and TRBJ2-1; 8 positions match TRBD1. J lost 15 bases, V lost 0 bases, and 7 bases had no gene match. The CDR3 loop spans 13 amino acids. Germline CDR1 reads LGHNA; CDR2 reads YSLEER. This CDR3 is CASSQDLGRGPFF. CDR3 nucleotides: TGCGCCAGCAGCCAAGATCTAGGCAGGGGGCCGTTCTTC.

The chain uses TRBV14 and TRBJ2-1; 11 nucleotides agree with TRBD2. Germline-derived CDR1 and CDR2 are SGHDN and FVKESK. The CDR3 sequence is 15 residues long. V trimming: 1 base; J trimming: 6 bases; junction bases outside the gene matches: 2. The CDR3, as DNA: TGTGCCAGCAGCCAAGCAACTAGCGGGAGCAATGAGCAGTTCTTC. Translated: CASSQATSGSNEQFF.

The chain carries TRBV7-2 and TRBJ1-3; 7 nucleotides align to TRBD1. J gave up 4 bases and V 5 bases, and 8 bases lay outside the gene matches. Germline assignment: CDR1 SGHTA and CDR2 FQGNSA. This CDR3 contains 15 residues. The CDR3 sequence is CASSTSTGSGNTIYF. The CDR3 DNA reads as TGTGCCAGCAGCACCTCGACAGGGTCAGGAAACACCATATATTTT.

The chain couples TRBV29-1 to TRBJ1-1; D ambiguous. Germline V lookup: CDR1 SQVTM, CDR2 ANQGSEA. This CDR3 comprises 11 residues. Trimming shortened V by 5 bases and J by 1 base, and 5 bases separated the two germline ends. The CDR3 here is CSVRPNTEAFF. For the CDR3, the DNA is TGCAGCGTTAGACCGAACACTGAAGCTTTCTTT.

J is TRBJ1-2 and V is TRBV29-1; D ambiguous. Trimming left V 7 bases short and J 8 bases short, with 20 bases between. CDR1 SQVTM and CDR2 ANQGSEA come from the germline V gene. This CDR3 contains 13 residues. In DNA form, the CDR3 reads TGCAGCGCCGCCGAACGGGCAGTAGGCGGCTACACCTTC. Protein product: CSAAERAVGGYTF. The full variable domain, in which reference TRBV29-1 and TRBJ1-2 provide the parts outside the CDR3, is SAVISQKPSRDICQRGTSLTIQCQVDSQVTMMFWYRQQPGQSLTLIATANQGSEATYESGFVIDKFPISRPNLTFSTLTVSNMSPEDSSIYLCSAAERAVGGYTFGSGTRLTVV.

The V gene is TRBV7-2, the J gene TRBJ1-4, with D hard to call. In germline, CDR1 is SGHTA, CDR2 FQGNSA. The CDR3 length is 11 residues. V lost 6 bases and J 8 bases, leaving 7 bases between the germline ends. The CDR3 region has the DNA TGTGCCAGCAGGCAACAGGAAAAACTGTTTTTT. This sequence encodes CASRQQEKLFF.

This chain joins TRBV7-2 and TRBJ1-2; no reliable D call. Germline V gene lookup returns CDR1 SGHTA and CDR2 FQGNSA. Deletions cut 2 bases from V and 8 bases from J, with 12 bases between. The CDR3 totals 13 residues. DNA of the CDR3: TGTGCCAGCAGCTTAACAGCCCTCGAGGGCTACACCTTC. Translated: CASSLTALEGYTF.

The CDR3 DNA follows: TGTGCCAGCAGCCAACTGTCGGGGTCGGATACGCAGTATTTT. It encodes CASSQLSGSDTQYF. The chain has TRBV7-6 and TRBJ2-3; D is perhaps TRBD2 (5 bases). This CDR3 has 14 residues. Between the trimmed V and J ends, which lost 5 bases and 6 bases, there was a span of 15 bases. Per germline, CDR1 SGHVS and CDR2 FNYEAQ. The variable domain in full, completed from reference TRBV7-6 and TRBJ2-3, reads GAGVSQSPRYKVTKRGQDVALRCDPISGHVSLYWYRQALGQGPEFLTYFNYEAQQDKSGLPNDRFSAERPEGSISTLTIQRTEQRDSAMYRCASSQLSGSDTQYFGPGTRLTVL.

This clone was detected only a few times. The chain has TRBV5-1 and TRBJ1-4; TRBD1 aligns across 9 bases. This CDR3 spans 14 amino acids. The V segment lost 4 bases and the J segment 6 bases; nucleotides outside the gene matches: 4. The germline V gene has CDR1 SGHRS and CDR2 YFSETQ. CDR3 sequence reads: CASSHRGRDEKLFF. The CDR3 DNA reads TGCGCCAGCAGCCACAGGGGGCGCGATGAAAAACTGTTTTTT.

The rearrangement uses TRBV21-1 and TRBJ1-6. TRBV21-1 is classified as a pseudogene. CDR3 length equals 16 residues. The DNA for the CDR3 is TGTGCCAGCAGCAAAGCTCTCCGGGGCCGTAATTCACCCCTCCACTTT. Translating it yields CASSKALRGRNSPLHF.

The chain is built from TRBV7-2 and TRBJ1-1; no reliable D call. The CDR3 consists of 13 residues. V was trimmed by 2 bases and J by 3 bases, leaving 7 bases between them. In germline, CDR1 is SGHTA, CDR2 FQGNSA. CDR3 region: CASSLSGDTEAFF. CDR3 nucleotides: TGTGCCAGCAGCTTAAGTGGTGACACTGAAGCTTTCTTT.

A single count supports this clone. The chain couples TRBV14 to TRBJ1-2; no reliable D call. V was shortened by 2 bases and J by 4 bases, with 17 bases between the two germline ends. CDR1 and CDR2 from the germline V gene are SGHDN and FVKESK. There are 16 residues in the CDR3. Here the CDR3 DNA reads TGTGCCAGCAGCCAACATGATGGGCAGACAATCTATGGCTACACCTTC. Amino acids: CASSQHDGQTIYGYTF.

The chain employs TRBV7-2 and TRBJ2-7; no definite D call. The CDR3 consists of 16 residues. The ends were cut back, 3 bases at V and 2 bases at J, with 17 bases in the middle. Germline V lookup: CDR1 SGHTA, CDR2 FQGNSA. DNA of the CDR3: TGTGCCAGCAGCTTCAAAGTCGGCGTTCCAGCCTACGAGCAGTACTTC. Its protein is CASSFKVGVPAYEQYF.

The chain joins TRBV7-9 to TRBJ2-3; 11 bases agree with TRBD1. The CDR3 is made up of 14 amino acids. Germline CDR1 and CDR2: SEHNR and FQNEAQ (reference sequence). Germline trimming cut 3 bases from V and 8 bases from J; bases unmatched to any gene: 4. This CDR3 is CASSLGQGVGTQYF. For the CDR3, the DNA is TGTGCCAGCAGCTTGGGACAGGGGGTGGGTACGCAGTATTTT.

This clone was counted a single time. The CDR3 bases are TGTGCCAGCAGCTTCGGGCGATATGGAAACACCATATATTTT. It yields the protein CASSFGRYGNTIYF. This chain joins TRBV2 and TRBJ1-3, with D unclear. The CDR3 consists of 14 residues. In germline, CDR1 is SNHLY, CDR2 FYNNEI. Trimming shortened V by 6 bases and J by 3 bases, and 12 bases separated the two germline ends. The variable domain in full, completed from reference TRBV2 and TRBJ1-3, reads EPEVTQTPSHQVTQMGQEVILRCVPISNHLYFYWYRQILGQKVEFLVSFYNNEISEKSEIFDDQFSVERPDGSNFTLKIRSTKLEDSAMYFCASSFGRYGNTIYFGEGSWLTVV.

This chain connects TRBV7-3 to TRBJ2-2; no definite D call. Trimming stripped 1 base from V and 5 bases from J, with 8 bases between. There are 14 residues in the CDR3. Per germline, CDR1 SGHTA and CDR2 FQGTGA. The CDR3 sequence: CASSLNLGTGELFF. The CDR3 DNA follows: TGTGCCAGCAGCTTAAATCTAGGGACCGGGGAGCTGTTTTTT.

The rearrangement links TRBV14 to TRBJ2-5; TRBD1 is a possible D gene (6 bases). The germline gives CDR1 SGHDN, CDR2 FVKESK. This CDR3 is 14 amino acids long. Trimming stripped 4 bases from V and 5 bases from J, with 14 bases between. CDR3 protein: CASSRRQVTETQYF. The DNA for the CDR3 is TGTGCCAGCAGCCGTCGACAGGTTACGGAGACCCAGTACTTC.

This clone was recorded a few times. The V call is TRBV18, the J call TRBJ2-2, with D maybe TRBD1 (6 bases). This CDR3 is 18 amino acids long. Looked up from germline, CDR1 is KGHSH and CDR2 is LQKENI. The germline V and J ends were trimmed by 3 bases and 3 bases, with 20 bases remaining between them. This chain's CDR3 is CASSPTDSGTLYTGELFF. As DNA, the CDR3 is TGTGCCAGCTCACCGACGGATTCCGGGACACTCTACACCGGGGAGCTGTTTTTT.

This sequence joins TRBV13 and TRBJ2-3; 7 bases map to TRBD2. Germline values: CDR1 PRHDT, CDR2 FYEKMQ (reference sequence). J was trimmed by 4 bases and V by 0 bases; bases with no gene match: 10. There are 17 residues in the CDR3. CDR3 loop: CASSLGDFAGVSDTQYF. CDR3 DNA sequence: TGTGCCAGCAGCTTAGGGGACTTCGCGGGAGTTTCAGATACGCAGTATTTT. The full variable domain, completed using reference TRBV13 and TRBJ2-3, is AAGVIQSPRHLIKEKRETATLKCYPIPRHDTVYWYQQGPGQDPQFLISFYEKMQSDKGSIPDRFSAQQFSDYHSELNMSSLELGDSALYFCASSLGDFAGVSDTQYFGPGTRLTVL.

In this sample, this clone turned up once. The CDR3 region has the DNA TGTGCCAGCAGCTTAATGGTTAGCGGGGGGGCAGAGACCCAGTACTTC. It specifies CASSLMVSGGAETQYF. The chain uses TRBV7-2 and TRBJ2-5; 11 bases fit TRBD2. Trimming at V came to 2 bases and at J to 4 bases, leaving 6 bases not matched to a gene. Germline values: CDR1 SGHTA, CDR2 FQGNSA. This CDR3 is 16 amino acids long.